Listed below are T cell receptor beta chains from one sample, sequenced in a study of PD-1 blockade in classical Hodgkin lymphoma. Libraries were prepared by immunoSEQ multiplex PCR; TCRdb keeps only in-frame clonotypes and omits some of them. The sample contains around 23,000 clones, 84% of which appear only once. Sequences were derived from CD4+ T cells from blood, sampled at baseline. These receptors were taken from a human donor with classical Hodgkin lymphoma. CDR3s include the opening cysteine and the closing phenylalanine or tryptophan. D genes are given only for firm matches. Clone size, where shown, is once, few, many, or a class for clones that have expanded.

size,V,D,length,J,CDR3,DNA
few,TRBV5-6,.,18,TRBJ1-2,CASSAGDWSPRWSYGYTF,TGTGCCAGCAGCGCAGGGGATTGGAGCCCTCGTTGGAGCTATGGCTACACCTTC
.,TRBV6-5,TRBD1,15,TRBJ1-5,CASSYSGTGDQPQHF,TGTGCCAGCAGTTACTCAGGGACAGGGGATCAGCCCCAGCATTTT
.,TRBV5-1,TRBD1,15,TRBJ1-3,CASSPQGADGNTIYF,TGCGCCAGCAGCCCCCAGGGGGCAGATGGAAACACCATATATTTT
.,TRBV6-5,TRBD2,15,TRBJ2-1,CASSYSYRAGGEQFF,TGTGCCAGCAGTTACTCGTACCGAGCGGGGGGTGAGCAGTTCTTC
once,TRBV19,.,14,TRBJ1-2,CAISAGGSNYGYTF,TGTGCCATTTCCGCGGGGGGATCGAACTATGGCTACACCTTC
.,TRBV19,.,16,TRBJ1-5,CASTGDGTYSNQPQHF,TGTGCCAGTACCGGGGATGGTACTTATAGCAATCAGCCCCAGCATTTT
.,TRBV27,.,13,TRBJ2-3,CASTWSGTDTQYF,TGTGCCAGCACCTGGAGCGGCACAGATACGCAGTATTTT
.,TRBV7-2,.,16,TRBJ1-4,CASSLRGGATNEKLFF,TGTGCCAGCAGCCTGAGGGGGGGCGCAACTAATGAAAAACTGTTTTTT
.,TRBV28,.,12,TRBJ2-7,CASSPSDTGWYF,TGTGCCAGCAGTCCCTCAGATACGGGGTGGTACTTC
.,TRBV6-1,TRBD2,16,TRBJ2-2,CASSALSGGYTGELFF,TGTGCCAGCAGTGCCTTAAGCGGGGGGTACACCGGGGAGCTGTTTTTT
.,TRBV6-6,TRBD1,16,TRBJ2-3,CASSSGAGTGADTQYF,TGTGCCAGCAGTTCTGGGGCCGGGACAGGGGCAGATACGCAGTATTTT
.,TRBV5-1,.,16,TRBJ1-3,CASSSGGRGRGNTIYF,TGCGCCAGCAGCTCTGGAGGGAGGGGACGTGGAAACACCATATATTTT
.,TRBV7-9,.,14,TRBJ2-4,CASSLEVAKNIQYF,TGTGCCAGCAGCTTGGAGGTAGCCAAAAACATTCAGTACTTC
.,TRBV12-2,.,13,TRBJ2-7,CASSARLGYEQYF,TGTGCAAGTAGTGCCAGGCTAGGCTACGAGCAGTACTTC
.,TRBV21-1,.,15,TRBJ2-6,CAGRGQSSGANVLTF,TGTGCCGGACGGGGACAGAGCTCTGGGGCCAACGTCCTGACTTTC
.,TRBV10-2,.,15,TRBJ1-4,CASRSTGSGNEKLFF,TGCGCCAGCAGATCCACAGGGTCGGGTAATGAAAAACTGTTTTTT
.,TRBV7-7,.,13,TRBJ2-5,CASSLDRQETQYF,TGTGCCAGCAGCTTAGACAGACAAGAGACCCAGTACTTC
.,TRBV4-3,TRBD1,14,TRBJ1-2,CASSHTTGAGGYTF,TGCGCCAGCAGCCACACGACAGGGGCAGGAGGCTACACCTTC
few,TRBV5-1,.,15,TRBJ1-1,CASSSVAGMNTEAFF,TGCGCCAGCAGCTCTGTCGCGGGGATGAACACTGAAGCTTTCTTT
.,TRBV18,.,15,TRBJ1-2,CASSPSAELNYGYTF,TGTGCCAGCTCACCAAGCGCTGAACTTAACTATGGCTACACCTTC
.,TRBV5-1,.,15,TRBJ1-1,CASRRGGSTNTEAFF,TGCGCCAGCAGGCGGGGGGGAAGTACGAACACTGAAGCTTTCTTT
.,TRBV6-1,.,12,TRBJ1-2,CASSEGGYGYTF,TGTGCCAGCAGTGAAGGGGGCTATGGCTACACCTTC
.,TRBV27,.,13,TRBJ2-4,CASRGAGENIQYF,TGTGCCAGCAGGGGGGCGGGAGAAAACATTCAGTACTTC
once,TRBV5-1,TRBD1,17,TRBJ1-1,CASSLGDGQGSHTEAFF,TGCGCCAGCAGCTTGGGGGACGGACAGGGGTCGCACACTGAAGCTTTCTTT